A single TCR beta chain is shown here with its context. Repertoires were generated with immunoSEQ multiplex PCR, while TCRdb's copy carries only in-frame clones and drops some. The sample records under 70,000 clones, more than 80% being singletons. The CDR3 has 15 residues. Germline V CDR1 and CDR2: MDHEN, SYDVKM. Trimming at V came to 5 bases and at J to 4 bases, leaving 8 bases not matched to a gene. The entry originates in a study of blood T cell repertoires in COVID-19. Study information: Material from acute and convalescent COVID-19 was sourced from the United States, Italy and Spain. Sources were T cells, B-cell-depleted T cells, or PBMCs; the material itself was cDNA or gDNA.

The receptor was isolated from a human donor with active COVID-19. The donor label of this sample is uncertain. The sequenced sample consisted of peripheral blood. The chain has TRBV28 and TRBJ2-1; 7 positions match TRBD1. This chain's CDR3 is CASSLEGARYNEQFF. The CDR3 DNA sequence: TGTGCCAGCAGTCTAGAGGGGGCACGGTACAATGAGCAGTTCTTC.